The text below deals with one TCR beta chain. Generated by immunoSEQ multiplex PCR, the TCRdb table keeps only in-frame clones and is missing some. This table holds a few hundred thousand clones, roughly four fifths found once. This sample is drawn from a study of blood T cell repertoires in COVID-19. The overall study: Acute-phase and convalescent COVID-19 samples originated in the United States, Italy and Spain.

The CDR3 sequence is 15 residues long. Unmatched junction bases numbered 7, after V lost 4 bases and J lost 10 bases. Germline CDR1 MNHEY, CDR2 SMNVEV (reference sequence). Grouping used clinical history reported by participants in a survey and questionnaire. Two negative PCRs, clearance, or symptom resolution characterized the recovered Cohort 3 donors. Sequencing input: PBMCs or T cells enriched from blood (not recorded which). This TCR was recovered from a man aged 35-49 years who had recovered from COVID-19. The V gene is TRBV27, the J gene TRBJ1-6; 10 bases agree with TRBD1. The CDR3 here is CASSSTGQGISPLHF. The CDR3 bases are TGTGCCAGCAGTTCGACGGGACAGGGGATATCACCCCTCCACTTT.